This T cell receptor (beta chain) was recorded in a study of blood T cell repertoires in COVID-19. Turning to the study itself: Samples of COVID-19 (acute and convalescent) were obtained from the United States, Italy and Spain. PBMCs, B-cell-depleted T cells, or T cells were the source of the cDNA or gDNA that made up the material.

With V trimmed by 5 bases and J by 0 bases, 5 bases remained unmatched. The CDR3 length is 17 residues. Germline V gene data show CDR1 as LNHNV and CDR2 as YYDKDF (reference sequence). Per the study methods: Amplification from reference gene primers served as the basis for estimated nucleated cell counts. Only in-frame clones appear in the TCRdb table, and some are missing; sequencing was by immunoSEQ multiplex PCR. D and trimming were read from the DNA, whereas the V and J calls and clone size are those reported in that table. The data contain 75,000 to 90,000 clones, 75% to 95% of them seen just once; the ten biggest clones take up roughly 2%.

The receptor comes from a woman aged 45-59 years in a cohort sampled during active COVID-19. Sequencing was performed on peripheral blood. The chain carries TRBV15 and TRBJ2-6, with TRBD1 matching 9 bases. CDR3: CATSPGTGNSGANVLTF. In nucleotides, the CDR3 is TGTGCCACCAGCCCCGGGACAGGGAACTCTGGGGCCAACGTCCTGACTTTC.